These 9 T cell receptor beta chains came from one sample sequenced in a study of T cell responses to AZD1222 COVID-19 vaccine. Profiled with immunoSEQ multiplex PCR; TCRdb holds only in-frame clones, not every one. The table records roughly 150,000 clones, 80% to 95% of them present only once. Source: peripheral blood, taken 28 days after the second AZD1222 dose. The receptors derive from an adult who received the AZD1222 COVID-19 vaccine.

V gene TRBV9 combines with J gene TRBJ2-2; 8 bases line up with TRBD1. This CDR3 comprises 16 residues. The V and J ends lost 6 bases and 3 bases, in that order; junction bases with no gene match: 10. Germline V CDR1 and CDR2: SGDLS, YYNGEE. Here the CDR3 DNA reads TGTGCCAGCAACAAATATGGACAGGGCGACACCGGGGAGCTGTTTTTT. It translates to CASNKYGQGDTGELFF.

The chain carries TRBV28 and TRBJ1-6; 8 bases match TRBD1. The CDR3 contains 14 residues. The J segment lost 7 bases and the V segment lost 7 bases, leaving 6 bases of the junction unmatched. The germline gives CDR1 MDHEN, CDR2 SYDVKM. The CDR3 sequence: CASNLQGGNSPLHF. CDR3 bases: TGTGCCAGCAACTTACAGGGGGGAAATTCACCCCTCCACTTT.

The chain combines TRBV9 with TRBJ2-6; D is undetermined. Per the germline V gene, CDR1 is SGDLS and CDR2 is YYNGEE. The V end was cut by 2 bases, the J end by 4 bases, with 10 bases between. The CDR3 is 15 residues long. The DNA of the CDR3 is TGTGCCAGCAGCGTTTTTAGGTCCGGGGCCAACGTCCTGACTTTC. Translating it yields CASSVFRSGANVLTF.

J is TRBJ2-2 and V is TRBV4-1, with TRBD2 as a possible D gene (5 bases). Germline V gene data show CDR1 as MGHRA and CDR2 as YSYEKL. The ends were cut back, 0 bases at V and 7 bases at J, with 9 bases in the middle. This CDR3 contains 14 residues. As DNA, the CDR3 is TGCGCCAGCAGCCAAGATGCGGCGGGCGGGGAGCTGTTTTTT. This codes for CASSQDAAGGELFF.

The chain uses TRBV11-2 and TRBJ1-2, with D uncertain. CDR3 length equals 17 residues. Trimming stripped 6 bases from V and 4 bases from J, with 24 bases between. Germline V gene lookup returns CDR1 SGHAT and CDR2 FQNNGV. CDR3 sequence reads: CASSLSGMVRYGYGYTF. CDR3 DNA sequence: TGTGCCAGCAGTTTGTCGGGGATGGTCCGATATGGCTATGGCTACACCTTC.

The rearrangement joins TRBV18 to TRBJ1-2, with D unclear. CDR3 length: 13 amino acids. Trimming took off 5 bases at V and 1 base at J, with 8 bases between the two ends. Germline V gene data show CDR1 as KGHSH and CDR2 as LQKENI. The CDR3 nucleotides read TGTGCCAGCTCAGGTGAAGTTAACTATGGCTACACCTTC. It codes for CASSGEVNYGYTF.

The chain joins TRBV28 to TRBJ1-2; maybe TRBD1 (5 bases). The V and J ends lost 3 bases and 4 bases respectively, with 9 bases between them. There are 13 residues in the CDR3. Looked up from germline, CDR1 is MDHEN and CDR2 is SYDVKM. The CDR3 spells CASSLGVGYGYTF. The CDR3 bases are TGTGCCAGCAGTTTGGGGGTGGGCTATGGCTACACCTTC.

This chain connects TRBV6-6 to TRBJ2-2; D ambiguous. V was clipped by 0 bases and J by 5 bases, with 4 bases between them. CDR1 and CDR2 (germline): MNHNY, SVGAGI (reference sequence). This CDR3 is built from 13 residues. CDR3 nucleotides: TGTGCCAGCAGTTACTCGGGAACCGGGGAGCTGTTTTTT. It translates to CASSYSGTGELFF.

The chain is built from TRBV14 and TRBJ2-1; D unclear. CDR1 is SGHDN and CDR2 is FVKESK in the germline V gene. Between the trimmed V and J ends, which lost 0 bases and 5 bases, there was a span of 5 bases. This CDR3 region has 13 residues. The CDR3 protein is CASSQDRHNEQFF. CDR3 DNA: TGTGCCAGCAGCCAAGACCGACACAATGAGCAGTTCTTC.